The following is a T cell receptor beta chain sequence with its context. CDR3 length equals 14 residues. Germline V gene lookup returns CDR1 SGHRS and CDR2 YFSETQ. V lost 2 bases, J lost 5 bases, and 14 bases lay in between. Sequenced by immunoSEQ multiplex PCR; TCRdb stores in-frame clones only, minus some. The sample shows 57,000 or so clones, roughly 90% of them seen only once. The data were taken from a study of blood T cell repertoires in COVID-19. Study overall: Samples came from the United States, Italy and Spain, spanning acute and convalescent COVID-19. PBMCs, B-cell-depleted T cells, or T cells were the source of the cDNA or gDNA that made up the material.

The sequence was collected from a woman in her forties or fifties with active or convalescent COVID-19. The specimen sequenced was peripheral blood. The chain has TRBV5-1 and TRBJ2-7; the D gene is possibly TRBD2 (6 bases). CDR3 bases: TGCGCCAGCAGCTTAGCCCTAGCGCGTGACGAGCAGTACTTC. Its translation is CASSLALARDEQYF.